This TCR beta chain was found in a study of T cell responses to AZD1222 COVID-19 vaccine. Study results and caveats: After two AZD1222 doses, spike-specific TCR breadth and depth rose versus day 0. Recipients of AZD1222 seropositive at baseline numbered only 6 or 7.

The CDR3 is made up of 13 amino acids. The ends were cut back, 3 bases at V and 4 bases at J, with 9 bases in the middle. From germline, CDR1 is SEHNR and CDR2 FQNEAQ (reference sequence). About this clone: Its antigen remains unknown.

Sequencing used immunoSEQ multiplex PCR; TCRdb keeps in-frame clones, though not all of them. The sample contains tens of thousands of clones, less than 95% of which appear only once. The V and J genes are TRBV7-9 and TRBJ1-1; D is unresolved. The origin of this receptor is an adult who received the AZD1222 COVID-19 vaccine. The source material was peripheral blood, sampled 28 days after the second AZD1222 dose. CDR3 sequence (DNA): TGTGCCAGCAGCTTGGAGGGCGGCACTGAAGCTTTCTTT. It translates to CASSLEGGTEAFF.